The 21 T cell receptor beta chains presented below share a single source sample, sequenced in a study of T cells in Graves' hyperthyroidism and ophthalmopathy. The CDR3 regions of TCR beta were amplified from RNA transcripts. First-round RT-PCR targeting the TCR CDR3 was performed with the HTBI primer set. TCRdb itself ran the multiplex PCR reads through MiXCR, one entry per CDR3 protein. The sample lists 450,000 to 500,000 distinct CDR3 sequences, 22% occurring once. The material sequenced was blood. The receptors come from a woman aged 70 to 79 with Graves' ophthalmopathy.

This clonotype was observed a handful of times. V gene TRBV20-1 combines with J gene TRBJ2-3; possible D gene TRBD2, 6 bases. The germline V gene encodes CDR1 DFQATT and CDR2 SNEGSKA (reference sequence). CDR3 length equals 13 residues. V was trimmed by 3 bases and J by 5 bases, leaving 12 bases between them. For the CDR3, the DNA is TGCAGTGCTAGTGCTAGCGCCCGAGATACGCAGTATTTT. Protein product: CSASASARDTQYF.

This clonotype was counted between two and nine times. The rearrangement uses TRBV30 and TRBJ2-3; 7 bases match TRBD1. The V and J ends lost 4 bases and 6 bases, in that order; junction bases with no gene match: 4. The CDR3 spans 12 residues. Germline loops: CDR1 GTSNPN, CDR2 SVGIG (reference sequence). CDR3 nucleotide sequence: TGTGCCTGGATCACAGGGGCGGATACGCAGTATTTT. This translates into CAWITGADTQYF.

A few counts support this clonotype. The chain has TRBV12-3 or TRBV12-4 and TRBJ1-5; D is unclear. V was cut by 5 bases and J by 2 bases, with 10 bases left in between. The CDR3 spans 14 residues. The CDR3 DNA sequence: TGTGCCAGCAGTCTAAGTGAGGGCAATCAGCCCCAGCATTTT. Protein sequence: CASSLSEGNQPQHF.

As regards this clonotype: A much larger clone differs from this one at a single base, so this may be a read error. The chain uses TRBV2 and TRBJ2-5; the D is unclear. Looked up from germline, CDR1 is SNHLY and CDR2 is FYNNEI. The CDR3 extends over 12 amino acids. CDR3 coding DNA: TGTGCCAGCACAGCCTACCAAGAGATCCAGTACTTC. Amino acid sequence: CASTAYQEIQYF.

This chain's CDR3 is CASSYYESGYTF. Here the CDR3 DNA reads TGTGCCAGCAGTTACTACGAATCTGGCTACACCTTC. The chain has TRBV6-9 and TRBJ1-2; D unclear. Germline V lookup: CDR1 MNHGY, CDR2 SVAAGI. The CDR3 covers 12 residues. V dropped 3 bases and J dropped 7 bases, with 9 bases sitting between them.

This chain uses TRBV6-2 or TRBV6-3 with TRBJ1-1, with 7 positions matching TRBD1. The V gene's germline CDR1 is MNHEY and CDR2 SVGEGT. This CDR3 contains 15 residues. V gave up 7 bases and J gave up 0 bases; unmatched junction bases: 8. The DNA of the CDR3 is TGTGCCAGCAAGCGGGACAGCAATATGAACACTGAAGCTTTCTTT. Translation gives CASKRDSNMNTEAFF.

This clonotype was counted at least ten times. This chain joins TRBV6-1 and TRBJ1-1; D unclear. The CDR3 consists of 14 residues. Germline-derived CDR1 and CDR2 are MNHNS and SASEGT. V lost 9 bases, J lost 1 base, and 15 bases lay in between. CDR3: CASDGPPENTEAFF. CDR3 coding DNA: TGTGCCAGTGATGGACCCCCGGAGAACACTGAAGCTTTCTTT.

For the CDR3, the DNA is TGTGCCAGTAGTATAGATAGCGGGAGCACAGATACGCAGTATTTT. As protein: CASSIDSGSTDTQYF. The chain links TRBV19 to TRBJ2-3; 7 nucleotides line up with TRBD2. Germline trimming cut 0 bases from V and 0 bases from J; bases unmatched to any gene: 0. CDR1 and CDR2 (germline): LNHDA, SQIVND (reference sequence). This CDR3 has 15 amino acids.

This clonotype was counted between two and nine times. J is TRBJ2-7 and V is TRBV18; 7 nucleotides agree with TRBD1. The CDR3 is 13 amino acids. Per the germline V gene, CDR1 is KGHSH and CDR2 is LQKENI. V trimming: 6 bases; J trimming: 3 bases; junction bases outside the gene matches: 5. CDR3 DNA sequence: TGTGCCAGCTCCATGGGACAGCACTACGAGCAGTACTTC. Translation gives CASSMGQHYEQYF.

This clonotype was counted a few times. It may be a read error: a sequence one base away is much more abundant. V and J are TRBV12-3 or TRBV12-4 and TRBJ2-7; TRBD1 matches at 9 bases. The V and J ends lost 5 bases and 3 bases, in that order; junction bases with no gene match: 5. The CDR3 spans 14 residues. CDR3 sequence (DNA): TGTGCCAGCAGTCCGCCGGGACAGGGCTACGAGCAGTACTTC. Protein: CASSPPGQGYEQYF.

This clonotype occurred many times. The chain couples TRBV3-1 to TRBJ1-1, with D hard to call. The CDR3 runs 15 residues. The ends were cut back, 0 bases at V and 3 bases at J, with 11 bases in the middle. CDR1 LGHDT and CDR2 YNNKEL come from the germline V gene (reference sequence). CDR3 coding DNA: TGTGCCAGCAGCCAAGACCCAGATTCGTACACTGAAGCTTTCTTT. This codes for CASSQDPDSYTEAFF.

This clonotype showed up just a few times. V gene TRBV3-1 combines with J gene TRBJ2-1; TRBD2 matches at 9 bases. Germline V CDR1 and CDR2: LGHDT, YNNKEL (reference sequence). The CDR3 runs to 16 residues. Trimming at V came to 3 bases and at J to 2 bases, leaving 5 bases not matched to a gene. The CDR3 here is CASSHHGLAPYNEQFF. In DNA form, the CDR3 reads TGTGCCAGCAGCCATCATGGACTAGCGCCCTACAATGAGCAGTTCTTC.

CDR3 residues: CASSIDSVFNQPQHF. In DNA, the CDR3 is TGTGCCAGTAGTATTGATTCGGTATTCAATCAGCCCCAGCATTTT. This chain joins TRBV19 and TRBJ1-5; D is undetermined. The germline V and J ends were trimmed by 3 bases and 3 bases, with 12 bases remaining between them. The CDR3 is made up of 15 amino acids. In germline, CDR1 is LNHDA, CDR2 SQIVND (reference sequence).

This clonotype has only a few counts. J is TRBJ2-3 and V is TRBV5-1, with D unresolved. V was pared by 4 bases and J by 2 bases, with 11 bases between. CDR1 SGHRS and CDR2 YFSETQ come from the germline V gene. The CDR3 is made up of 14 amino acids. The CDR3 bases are TGCGCCAGCAGCCGCATTGAGGTCACAGATACGCAGTATTTT. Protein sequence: CASSRIEVTDTQYF.

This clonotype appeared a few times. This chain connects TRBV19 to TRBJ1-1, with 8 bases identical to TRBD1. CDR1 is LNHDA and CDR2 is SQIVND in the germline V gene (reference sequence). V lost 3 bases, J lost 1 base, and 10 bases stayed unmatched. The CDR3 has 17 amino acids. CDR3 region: CASSILTLGQGNTEAFF. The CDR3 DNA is TGTGCCAGTAGTATTCTTACCCTCGGACAGGGGAACACTGAAGCTTTCTTT.

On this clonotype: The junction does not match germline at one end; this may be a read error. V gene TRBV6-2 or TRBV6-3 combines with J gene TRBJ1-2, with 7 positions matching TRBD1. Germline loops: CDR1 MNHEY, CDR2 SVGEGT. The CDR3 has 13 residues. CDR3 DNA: TGTGCCGGCAGTAACGACAGGGACTATGGCTACACCTTC. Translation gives CAGSNDRDYGYTF.

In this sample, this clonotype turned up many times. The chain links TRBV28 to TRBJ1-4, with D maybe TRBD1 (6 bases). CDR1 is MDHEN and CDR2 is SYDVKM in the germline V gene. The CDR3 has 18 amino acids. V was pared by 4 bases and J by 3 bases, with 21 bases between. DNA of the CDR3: TGTGCCAGCAGTTCCCAAGCAGGGTATAAGGGGGCTAATGAAAAACTGTTTTTT. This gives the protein CASSSQAGYKGANEKLFF. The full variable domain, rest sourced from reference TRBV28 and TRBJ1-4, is DVKVTQSSRYLVKRTGEKVFLECVQDMDHENMFWYRQDPGLGLRLIYFSYDVKMKEKGDIPEGYSVSREKKERFSLILESASTNQTSMYLCASSSQAGYKGANEKLFFGSGTQLSVL.

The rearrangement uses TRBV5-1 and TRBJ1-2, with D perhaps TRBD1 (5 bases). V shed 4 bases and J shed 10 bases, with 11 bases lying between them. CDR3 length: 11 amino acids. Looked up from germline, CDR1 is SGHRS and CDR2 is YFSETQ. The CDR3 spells CASSLEGNYTF. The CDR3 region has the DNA TGCGCCAGCAGCCTTGAGGGGAACTACACCTTC.

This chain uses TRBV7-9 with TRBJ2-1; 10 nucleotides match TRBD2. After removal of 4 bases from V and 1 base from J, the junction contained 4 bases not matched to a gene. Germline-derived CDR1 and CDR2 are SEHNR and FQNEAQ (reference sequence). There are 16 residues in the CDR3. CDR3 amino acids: CASSSSGSRSYNEQFF. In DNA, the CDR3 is TGTGCCAGCAGCTCTAGCGGGAGTAGGTCCTACAATGAGCAGTTCTTC.

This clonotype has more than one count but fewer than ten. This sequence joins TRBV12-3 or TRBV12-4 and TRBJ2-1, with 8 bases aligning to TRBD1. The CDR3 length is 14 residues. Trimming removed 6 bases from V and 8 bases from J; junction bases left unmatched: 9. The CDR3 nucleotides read TGTGCCAGCAGGGCCGGGACAGGCCTCTATGAGCAGTTCTTC. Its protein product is CASRAGTGLYEQFF.

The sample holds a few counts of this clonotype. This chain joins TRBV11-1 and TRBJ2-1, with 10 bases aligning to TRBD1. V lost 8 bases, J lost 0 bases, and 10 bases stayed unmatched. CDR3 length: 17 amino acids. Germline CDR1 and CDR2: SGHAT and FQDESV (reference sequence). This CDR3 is CASRGQGRRSSYNEQFF. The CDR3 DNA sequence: TGTGCCAGCCGGGGACAGGGGAGGAGGAGCTCCTACAATGAGCAGTTCTTC.